This T cell receptor beta chain was documented in a study of cytomegalovirus exposure and HLA in healthy donors. Study-level results: Previously analyzed data showed that most TCR beta V segments were productive at a frequency of about 87% or about 30%. Exclusion as indistinguishable affected some V segments, including TRBV6-2 and TRBV6-3.

CDR1 SQVTM and CDR2 ANQGSEA come from the germline V gene. Unmatched junction bases numbered 5, after V lost 0 bases and J lost 7 bases. The CDR3 has 14 residues. PCR used 60 Vbeta primers and 13 Jbeta primers. Sequencing was performed with immunoSEQ multiplex PCR; in TCRdb, only in-frame clones are kept and a portion is missing. The sample has about 140,000 clones; approximately 84% are singletons. This clone was detected once. Its antigen is still unknown. Sequencing used PBMCs. The chain carries TRBV29-1 and TRBJ2-1; 8 nucleotides line up with TRBD1. This clonotype was sampled from a woman aged 60 to 75 in good health and CMV-seropositive. CDR3 DNA sequence: TGCAGCGTTGAAGAGCTTCAGGGGGCTAATGAGCAGTTCTTC. This sequence encodes CSVEELQGANEQFF.